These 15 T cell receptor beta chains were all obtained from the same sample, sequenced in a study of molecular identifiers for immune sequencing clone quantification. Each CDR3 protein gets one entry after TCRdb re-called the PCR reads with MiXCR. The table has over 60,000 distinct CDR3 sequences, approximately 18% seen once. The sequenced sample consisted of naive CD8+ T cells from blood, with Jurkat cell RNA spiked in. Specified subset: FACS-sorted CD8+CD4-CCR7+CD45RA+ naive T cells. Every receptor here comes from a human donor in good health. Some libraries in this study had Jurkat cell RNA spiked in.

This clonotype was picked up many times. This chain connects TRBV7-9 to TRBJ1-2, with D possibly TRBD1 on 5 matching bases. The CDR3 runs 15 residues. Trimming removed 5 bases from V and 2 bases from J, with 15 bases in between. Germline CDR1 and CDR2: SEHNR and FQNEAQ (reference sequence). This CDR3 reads CASSPGLRENYGYTF. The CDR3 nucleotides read TGTGCCAGCAGCCCAGGGCTAAGGGAAAACTATGGCTACACCTTC.

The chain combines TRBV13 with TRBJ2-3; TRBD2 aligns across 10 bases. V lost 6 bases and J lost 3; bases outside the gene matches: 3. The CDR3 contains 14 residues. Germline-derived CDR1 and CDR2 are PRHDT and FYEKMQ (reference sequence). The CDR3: CASRAGGPTDTQYF. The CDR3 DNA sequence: TGTGCCAGCAGAGCGGGAGGGCCGACAGATACGCAGTATTTT.

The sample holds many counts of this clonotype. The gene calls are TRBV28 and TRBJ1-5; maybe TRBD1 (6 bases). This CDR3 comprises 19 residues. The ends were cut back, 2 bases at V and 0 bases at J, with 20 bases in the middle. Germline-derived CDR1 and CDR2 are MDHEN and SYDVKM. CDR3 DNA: TGTGCCAGCAGTTTAGGCTGGGGGGCCCGGATTTATAGCAATCAGCCCCAGCATTTT. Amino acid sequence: CASSLGWGARIYSNQPQHF.

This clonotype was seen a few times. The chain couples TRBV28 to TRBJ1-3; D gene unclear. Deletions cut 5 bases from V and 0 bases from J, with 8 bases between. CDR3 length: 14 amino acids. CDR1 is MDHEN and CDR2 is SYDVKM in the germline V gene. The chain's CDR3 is CASSPPLSGNTIYF. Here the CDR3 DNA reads TGTGCCAGCAGTCCCCCCCTCTCTGGAAACACCATATATTTT. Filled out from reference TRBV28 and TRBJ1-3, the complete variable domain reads DVKVTQSSRYLVKRTGEKVFLECVQDMDHENMFWYRQDPGLGLRLIYFSYDVKMKEKGDIPEGYSVSREKKERFSLILESASTNQTSMYLCASSPPLSGNTIYFGEGSWLTVV.

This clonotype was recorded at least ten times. CDR3 sequence reads: CASSPPESSGNTIYF. Here the CDR3 DNA reads TGTGCCAGCAGCCCACCGGAGAGCTCTGGAAACACCATATATTTT. V and J are TRBV9 and TRBJ1-3; D unresolved. This CDR3 spans 15 amino acids. CDR1 and CDR2 (germline): SGDLS, YYNGEE. Trimming pared 4 bases from V and 0 bases from J, leaving 11 bases between. Looking up the rest from reference TRBV9 and TRBJ1-3 gives the full variable domain: DSGVTQTPKHLITATGQRVTLRCSPRSGDLSVYWYQQSLDQGLQFLIQYYNGEERAKGNILERFSAQQFPDLHSELNLSSLELGDSALYFCASSPPESSGNTIYFGEGSWLTVV.

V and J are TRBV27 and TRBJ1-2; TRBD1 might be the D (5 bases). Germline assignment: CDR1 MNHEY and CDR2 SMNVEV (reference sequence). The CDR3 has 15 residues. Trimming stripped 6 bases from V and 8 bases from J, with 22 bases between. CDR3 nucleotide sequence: TGTGCCAGCAGCCAATTACCGGGAGGGGCGAGGGGCTACACCTTC. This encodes CASSQLPGGARGYTF.

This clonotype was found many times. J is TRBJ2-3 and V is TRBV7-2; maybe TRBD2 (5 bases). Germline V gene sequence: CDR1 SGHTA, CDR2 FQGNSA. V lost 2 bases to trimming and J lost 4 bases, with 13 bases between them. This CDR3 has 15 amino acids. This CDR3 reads CASSLWVRTSDTQYF. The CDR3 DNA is TGTGCCAGCAGCTTATGGGTCAGGACTTCAGATACGCAGTATTTT.

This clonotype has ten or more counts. CDR3 coding DNA: TGCGCCAGCAGCCCTGGGACTAGCGGCGGCTACGAGCAGTACTTC. It encodes CASSPGTSGGYEQYF. The chain uses TRBV4-3 and TRBJ2-7, with 11 bases matching TRBD2. From germline, CDR1 is LGHNA and CDR2 YSLEER. With V trimmed by 4 bases and J by 3 bases, 5 bases remained unmatched. The CDR3 runs 15 residues.

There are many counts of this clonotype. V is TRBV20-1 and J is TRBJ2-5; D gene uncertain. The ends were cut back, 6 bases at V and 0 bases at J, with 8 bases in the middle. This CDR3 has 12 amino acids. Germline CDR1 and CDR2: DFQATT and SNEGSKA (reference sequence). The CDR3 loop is CSARAYQETQYF. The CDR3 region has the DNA TGCAGTGCCCGGGCGTACCAAGAGACCCAGTACTTC.

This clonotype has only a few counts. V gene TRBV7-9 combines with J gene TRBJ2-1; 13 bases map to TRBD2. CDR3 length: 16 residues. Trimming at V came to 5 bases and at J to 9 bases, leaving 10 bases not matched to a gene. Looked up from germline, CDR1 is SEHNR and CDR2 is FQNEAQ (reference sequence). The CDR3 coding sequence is TGTGCCAGCAGCAGCGAAGGGACTAGCGGGATGGCTGAGCAGTTCTTC. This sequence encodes CASSSEGTSGMAEQFF.

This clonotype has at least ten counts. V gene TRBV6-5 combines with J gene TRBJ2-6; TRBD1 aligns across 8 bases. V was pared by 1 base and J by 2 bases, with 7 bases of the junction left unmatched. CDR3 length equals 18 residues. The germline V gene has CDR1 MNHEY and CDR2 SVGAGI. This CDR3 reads CASSYLTGVVPGANVLTF. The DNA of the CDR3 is TGTGCCAGCAGTTACTTGACAGGGGTTGTGCCTGGGGCCAACGTCCTGACTTTC.

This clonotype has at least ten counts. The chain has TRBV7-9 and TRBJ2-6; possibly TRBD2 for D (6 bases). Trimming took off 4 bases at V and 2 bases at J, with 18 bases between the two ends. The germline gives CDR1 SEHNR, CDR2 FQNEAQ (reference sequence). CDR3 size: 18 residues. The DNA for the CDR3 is TGTGCCAGCAGCTCCGGAGGGGACTTTACGCCTGGGGCCAACGTCCTGACTTTC. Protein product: CASSSGGDFTPGANVLTF.

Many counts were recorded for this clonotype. CDR3 DNA: TGCAGCGTCCCCCTAGGTAGCGGGGAGCTGTTTTTT. It is translated as CSVPLGSGELFF. This chain joins TRBV29-1 and TRBJ2-2; D not resolved. The CDR3 loop spans 12 amino acids. Deletions cut 6 bases from V and 7 bases from J, with 12 bases between. Germline V gene lookup returns CDR1 SQVTM and CDR2 ANQGSEA.

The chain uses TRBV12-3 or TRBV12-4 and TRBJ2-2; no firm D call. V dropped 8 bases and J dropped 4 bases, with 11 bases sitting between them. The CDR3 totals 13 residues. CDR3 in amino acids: CASGSGSTGELFF. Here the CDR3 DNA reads TGTGCCAGCGGTTCCGGTAGCACCGGGGAGCTGTTTTTT.

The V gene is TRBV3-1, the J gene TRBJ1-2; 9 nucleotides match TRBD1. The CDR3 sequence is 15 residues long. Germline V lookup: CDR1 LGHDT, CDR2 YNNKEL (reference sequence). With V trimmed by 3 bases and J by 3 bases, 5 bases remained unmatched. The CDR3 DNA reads TGTGCCAGCAGCCATCGGACAGGGGCCTACTATGGCTACACCTTC. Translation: CASSHRTGAYYGYTF.